The T cell receptor beta chain described here comes from a study of blood T cell repertoires in COVID-19. Overall study context: Italy, Spain and the United States were the sources of the convalescent and acute COVID-19 samples. T cells, B-cell-depleted T cells, or PBMCs supplied cDNA or gDNA.

The authors' processing: Amplification of reference gene primers provided the estimated nucleated cell counts. Assay used: immunoSEQ multiplex PCR; TCRdb lists only in-frame clones, some missing. For V, J and clone size, that table is used; D and trimming come from the DNA. The table shows a few hundred thousand clones, with approximately 90% occurring only once. The CDR3 extends over 11 amino acids. Per germline, CDR1 WSHSY and CDR2 SAAADI. The V segment lost 9 bases and the J segment 3 bases; nucleotides outside the gene matches: 1. The TCR comes from a man between 25 and 39 years old with acute or convalescent COVID-19. The sample comprised peripheral blood. The chain couples TRBV10-2 to TRBJ2-5; TRBD1 aligns across 7 bases. The CDR3 loop reads CARQGKETQYF. The CDR3 DNA reads TGCGCCAGACAGGGGAAAGAGACCCAGTACTTC.